This T cell receptor (beta chain) was retrieved from a study of blood T cell repertoires in COVID-19. Study overall: From the United States, Italy and Spain came samples of acute and convalescent COVID-19.

The method was immunoSEQ multiplex PCR; TCRdb's version includes in-frame clones alone and lacks a portion of them. The top ten clones hold 1.7% of a sample with approximately 150,000 clones, 80% to 90% of them seen once. This CDR3 spans 14 amino acids. Germline CDR1 is MNHEY and CDR2 is SVGAGI. Trimming shortened V by 8 bases and J by 5 bases, and 18 bases separated the two germline ends. The TCR originated in a woman aged 50 to 65 with acute or convalescent COVID-19. V and J are TRBV6-5 and TRBJ1-2; D call uncertain. Material for sequencing was peripheral blood. This CDR3 reads CASGEGRRTYGYTF. Here the CDR3 DNA reads TGTGCCAGCGGCGAGGGCAGGAGGACGTATGGCTACACCTTC.